This note documents a single T cell receptor (beta chain) sequence. Its antigen is unidentified. The sample belongs to a study of CXCR3-negative and CXCR3-positive naive CD8 T cells. The germline V gene encodes CDR1 SGHVS and CDR2 FNYEAQ. The CDR3 totals 11 residues. UMI labels and 5' RACE were used to prepare the TRB cDNA libraries. TCRdb reprocessed the 5' RACE reads and stores each CDR3 protein as one record, lacking DNA. The table lists 75,000 to 90,000 distinct CDR3 sequences, with 0.62% in the top ten. General observations from the study: Naive cells with CXCR3 showed TRB CDR3s that were more hydrophobic than those in CXCR3-negative naive cells. Sequencing showed both naive subsets with comparably high diversity, and memory CD8+ cells much lower.

The rearrangement joins TRBV7-6 to TRBJ2-6; TCRdb calls TRBD1, which cannot be checked without DNA. The sample was naive CXCR3+ CD8+ T cells from blood. Described subset: CD45RO-CCR7+CD27+CD95- naive CD8+ T cells expressing CXCR3 (TNR3+). The receptor was isolated from a human donor in good health. Some clones in this sample may be carry-over from other donors' samples. This CDR3 reads CASSGPGVSAF.